This TCR beta chain was captured by sequencing in a study of technical replicates of blood from a handful of donors. The ends lost 5 bases at V and 3 bases at J; junction bases unmatched: 3. The germline V gene encodes CDR1 SQVTM and CDR2 ANQGSEA. The CDR3 totals 13 residues. Generated by immunoSEQ multiplex PCR, the TCRdb table keeps only in-frame clones and is missing some. This repertoire shows over 85,000 clones, roughly 94% found once; its top ten account for 0.33%. The clonotype comes from a human donor in good health. Sequenced material: T cells isolated from PBMCs. The chain carries TRBV29-1 and TRBJ2-3, with TRBD2 matching 9 bases. The CDR3 sequence: CSVPSGATDTQYF. The CDR3 region has the DNA TGCAGCGTTCCTAGCGGGGCGACAGATACGCAGTATTTT.